Following are 29 T cell receptor beta chains from one sample sequenced in a study of cytomegalovirus exposure and HLA in healthy donors (dated by TCRdb to about 2017). The library relied on the immunoSEQ multiplex PCR assay. The multiplex PCR relied on a mix of 60 forward primers for TCR Vbeta segments and 13 reverse primers for TCR Jbeta segments. This is the immuneACCESS table as TCRdb keeps it, with only in-frame sequences that have V and J called. A part of the clones is gone; compared with another copy, unresolved V genes explain less than half, and the rest is unexplained. The sample includes 100,000 to 150,000 clones, with about 10% observed a single time. The top ten clonotypes cover about 4.7% of the sample. The sequencing sample was made of PBMCs. Every receptor here comes from a young woman in good health and CMV-seropositive.

The DNA for the CDR3 is TGCAGCGCCGCCGAGTCGGACTTCCTCTATGGCTACACCTTC. It codes for CSAAESDFLYGYTF. The chain has TRBV29-1 and TRBJ1-2; D is unresolved. This CDR3 has 14 amino acids. Germline V gene sequence: CDR1 SQVTM, CDR2 ANQGSEA. V lost 7 bases and J 4 bases, leaving 19 bases between the germline ends.

The genes are TRBV25-1 and TRBJ1-2, with a tentative D call TRBD1 (5 bases). The CDR3 covers 13 residues. Germline loops: CDR1 MGHDK, CDR2 SYGVNS. V was trimmed by 2 bases and J by 7 bases, leaving 11 bases between them. The CDR3 reads CASSEGAFGGYTF. As DNA, the CDR3 is TGTGCCAGCAGTGAAGGGGCTTTCGGTGGCTACACCTTC.

The chain carries TRBV2 and TRBJ2-2; 8 bases match TRBD2. The V segment lost 7 bases and the J segment 5 bases; nucleotides outside the gene matches: 6. Germline CDR1 SNHLY, CDR2 FYNNEI. The CDR3 contains 14 residues. The CDR3 DNA follows: TGTGCCAGCATAGCGGGACTGCAGACCGGGGAGCTGTTTTTT. Translation gives CASIAGLQTGELFF.

The V call is TRBV13, the J call TRBJ2-7; 8 nucleotides agree with TRBD2. With 4 bases clipped from V and 2 bases from J, the junction kept 10 bases outside the gene matches. Germline CDR1 PRHDT, CDR2 FYEKMQ (reference sequence). The CDR3 spans 16 residues. CDR3 coding DNA: TGTGCCAGCAGCTCATCTAGCGGGCGAATTACCTACGAGCAGTACTTC. Encoded protein: CASSSSSGRITYEQYF.

CDR3 sequence: CASSEALGEGGKNIQYF. The CDR3 DNA sequence: TGTGCCAGCAGTGAAGCGCTAGGGGAAGGTGGCAAAAACATTCAGTACTTC. The chain links TRBV6-1 to TRBJ2-4; D might be TRBD1 (5 bases). This CDR3 region has 17 residues. V lost 0 bases and J 3 bases, leaving 15 bases between the germline ends. The germline gives CDR1 MNHNS, CDR2 SASEGT.

In its sample, this clone was seen a few times. V and J are TRBV10-1 and TRBJ1-1, with TRBD1 as a possible D gene (6 bases). The CDR3 consists of 17 residues. V lost 6 bases and J 3 bases, leaving 23 bases between the germline ends. Germline V lookup: CDR1 WNHNN, CDR2 SYGVQD (reference sequence). CDR3 sequence (DNA): TGCGCCAGCAGAGAGACAACTTACAGGGATTTGGACACTGAAGCTTTCTTT. Translating it yields CASRETTYRDLDTEAFF.

In its sample, this clone was seen a few times. V gene TRBV4-1 combines with J gene TRBJ2-6; D is uncertain. V gave up 3 bases and J gave up 2 bases, with 5 bases separating them. Germline-derived CDR1 and CDR2 are MGHRA and YSYEKL. CDR3 length: 14 amino acids. The CDR3 loop reads CASSHNTGANVLTF. For the CDR3, the DNA is TGCGCCAGCAGCCATAACACTGGGGCCAACGTCCTGACTTTC.

The chain links TRBV6-1 to TRBJ2-4, with a tentative D call TRBD1 (6 bases). The CDR3 has 18 amino acids. V shed 1 base and J shed 4 bases, with 20 bases lying between them. The germline gives CDR1 MNHNS, CDR2 SASEGT. DNA for the CDR3: TGTGCCAGCAGTGAAGTAGGCGTATGGAGCCAGGGGAAAAACATTCAGTACTTC. Translation: CASSEVGVWSQGKNIQYF.

At least ten counts were recorded for this clone. This sequence joins TRBV6-1 and TRBJ2-3; 11 bases agree with TRBD1. Germline V CDR1 and CDR2: MNHNS, SASEGT. There are 14 residues in the CDR3. V lost 8 bases, J lost 4 bases, and 5 bases stayed unmatched. CDR3 nucleotides: TGTGCCAGCTCTCCGGGACAGGGGGCAGATACGCAGTATTTT. Protein sequence: CASSPGQGADTQYF.

CDR3 sequence: CASSQDRGRMREQYF. For the CDR3, the DNA is TGCGCCAGCAGCCAAGATCGAGGCAGAATGCGGGAGCAGTACTTC. V usage is TRBV4-1 and J usage is TRBJ2-7; the D is unclear. The CDR3 covers 15 residues. The germline CDR1 and CDR2 sequences are MGHRA and YSYEKL. V lost 0 bases, J lost 7 bases, and 16 bases lay in between.

This clone occurred a few times. The chain uses TRBV28 and TRBJ2-7; 10 positions match TRBD1. This CDR3 spans 15 amino acids. Germline CDR1 MDHEN, CDR2 SYDVKM. V was pared by 5 bases and J by 5 bases, with 9 bases of the junction left unmatched. CDR3 sequence reads: CASSPRDRGTDEQYF. The CDR3, as DNA: TGTGCCAGCAGTCCCCGGGACAGGGGAACTGACGAGCAGTACTTC.

A few counts support this clone. This chain links TRBV11-3 with TRBJ2-7; TRBD1 might be the D (6 bases). The length of the CDR3 is 14 residues. With 5 bases removed from V and 3 bases from J, the gap between germline ends came to 14 bases. Germline V gene sequence: CDR1 SGHNT, CDR2 YENEEA. DNA of the CDR3: TGTGCCAGCAGCGCCCGACAGGACCACTACGAGCAGTACTTC. Protein product: CASSARQDHYEQYF.

This clone was recorded a few times. The J gene is TRBJ1-5, the V gene TRBV28; D is unclear. The CDR3 is 14 residues long. CDR1 and CDR2 from the germline V gene are MDHEN and SYDVKM. Deletions cut 6 bases from V and 5 bases from J, with 14 bases between. The CDR3 DNA sequence: TGTGCCAGCAGACCGGACCCCGGGGATCAGCCCCAGCATTTT. Protein: CASRPDPGDQPQHF.

The chain carries TRBV19 and TRBJ1-5; 9 positions match TRBD1. The germline CDR1 and CDR2 sequences are LNHDA and SQIVND (reference sequence). The V and J ends lost 7 bases and 3 bases, in that order; junction bases with no gene match: 7. The CDR3 covers 15 residues. The CDR3 DNA sequence: TGTGCCAGTACCCGGGACAGGGTCGTCAATCAGCCCCAGCATTTT. Residues: CASTRDRVVNQPQHF.

A few counts support this clone. The rearrangement uses TRBV28 and TRBJ2-3; D uncertain. Germline V gene sequence: CDR1 MDHEN, CDR2 SYDVKM. The CDR3 contains 12 residues. Between the trimmed V and J ends, which lost 8 bases and 2 bases, there was a span of 8 bases. The CDR3 bases are TGTGCCAGCTCTAGGCCCACAGATACGCAGTATTTT. Its protein is CASSRPTDTQYF.

The chain is built from TRBV6-5 and TRBJ1-2; TRBD1 might be the D (6 bases). The ends were cut back, 7 bases at V and 4 bases at J, with 16 bases in the middle. The CDR3 has 14 amino acids. Germline CDR1 and CDR2: MNHEY and SVGAGI. The CDR3 loop is CASIGGGRGYGYTF. CDR3 DNA: TGTGCCAGCATCGGCGGGGGCAGAGGCTATGGCTACACCTTC.

The chain couples TRBV6-6 to TRBJ2-5; tentative D call: TRBD2 (6 bases). Trimming removed 6 bases at V and 2 bases at J, with 10 bases between. CDR1 is MNHNY and CDR2 is SVGAGI in the germline V gene (reference sequence). CDR3 size: 13 residues. CDR3 amino acids: CASRRGLQETQYF. The DNA of the CDR3 is TGTGCCAGCAGGCGGGGCCTACAAGAGACCCAGTACTTC.

This clone was found a few times. The genes are TRBV2 and TRBJ2-7; D may be TRBD2 (6 bases). The germline gives CDR1 SNHLY, CDR2 FYNNEI. Trimming took 8 bases from V and 0 from J, leaving 20 bases between them. The CDR3 length is 16 residues. CDR3 nucleotide sequence: TGTGCCAGCCATCTGGGGCGGGGCCTTAGCTCCTACGAGCAGTACTTC. Translation: CASHLGRGLSSYEQYF.

There are a few counts of this clone. The chain has TRBV28 and TRBJ1-1, with 8 bases fitting TRBD1. Germline CDR1 reads MDHEN; CDR2 reads SYDVKM. J was trimmed by 12 bases and V by 10 bases; bases with no gene match: 13. The CDR3 runs 12 residues. This chain's CDR3 is CAIQLTGERTFF. The CDR3, as DNA: TGTGCCATCCAGTTGACAGGGGAGAGGACTTTCTTT.

This clone was observed a handful of times. The chain uses TRBV18 and TRBJ2-1; TRBD1 might be the D (5 bases). This CDR3 contains 13 residues. V lost 11 bases, J lost 2 bases, and 13 bases lay in between. Germline CDR1 is KGHSH and CDR2 is LQKENI. CDR3 in DNA: TGTGCCGCTTCGTGGACAACCTACAATGAGCAGTTCTTC. This codes for CAASWTTYNEQFF. Full variable domain (rest looked up from reference TRBV18 and TRBJ2-1): NAGVMQNPRHLVRRRGQEARLRCSPMKGHSHVYWYRQLPEEGLKFMVYLQKENIIDESGMPKERFSAEFPKEGPSILRIQQVVRGDSAAYFCAASWTTYNEQFFGPGTRLTVL.

The chain has TRBV6-1 and TRBJ1-1, with 8 bases fitting TRBD1. CDR1 is MNHNS and CDR2 is SASEGT in the germline V gene. V lost 5 bases, J lost 6 bases, and 8 bases stayed unmatched. This CDR3 is 14 amino acids long. The CDR3 region is CASSSTGGVPEAFF. CDR3 bases: TGTGCCAGCAGTAGCACAGGGGGGGTCCCTGAAGCTTTCTTT.

The chain links TRBV9 to TRBJ2-3, with 7 bases that match TRBD2. CDR1 is SGDLS, CDR2 YYNGEE, per germline. This CDR3 contains 18 residues. With V trimmed by 3 bases and J by 6 bases, 19 bases remained unmatched. The CDR3 is CASSARGWGMGGSDTQYF. The CDR3, as DNA: TGTGCCAGCAGCGCCCGTGGTTGGGGGATGGGCGGGAGCGATACGCAGTATTTT. Complete variable domain (other parts from reference TRBV9 and TRBJ2-3): DSGVTQTPKHLITATGQRVTLRCSPRSGDLSVYWYQQSLDQGLQFLIQYYNGEERAKGNILERFSAQQFPDLHSELNLSSLELGDSALYFCASSARGWGMGGSDTQYFGPGTRLTVL.

The chain carries TRBV6-4 and TRBJ2-3; 7 bases are shared with TRBD2. Germline V gives CDR1 MRHNA, CDR2 SNTAGT. The CDR3 totals 14 residues. V trimming: 5 bases; J trimming: 1 base; junction bases outside the gene matches: 3. The CDR3 sequence is CASSSGIGTDTQYF. DNA for the CDR3: TGTGCCAGCAGTAGCGGGATTGGCACAGATACGCAGTATTTT.

The chain uses TRBV5-1 and TRBJ1-1, with D unclear. The CDR3 is 13 residues long. The V gene's germline CDR1 is SGHRS and CDR2 YFSETQ. Trimming cost V 4 bases and J 4 bases, with 11 bases left between them. In DNA form, the CDR3 reads TGCGCCAGCAGCCGAGAGGGATTCACTGAAGCTTTCTTT. Translation gives CASSREGFTEAFF.

This clone has just a few counts. The chain uses TRBV2 and TRBJ2-2; weak D call: TRBD1 (6 bases). V lost 8 bases and J lost 6, with 10 bases in between. The length of the CDR3 is 12 residues. The V gene's germline CDR1 is SNHLY and CDR2 FYNNEI. In DNA, the CDR3 is TGTGCCAGCCGACAGGCCGCCGGGGAGCTGTTTTTT. It is translated as CASRQAAGELFF.

This clone was observed a few times. The rearrangement links TRBV28 to TRBJ2-3; TRBD1 aligns across 8 bases. Germline V gives CDR1 MDHEN, CDR2 SYDVKM. The J segment lost 4 bases and the V segment lost 5 bases, leaving 5 bases of the junction unmatched. CDR3 length: 14 residues. The CDR3 bases are TGTGCCAGCAGTCGAAGACAGGGGCCAGATACGCAGTATTTT. The encoded protein is CASSRRQGPDTQYF.

This clone showed up just a few times. The V call is TRBV7-9, the J call TRBJ2-7; no clear D gene. V dropped 7 bases and J dropped 4 bases, with 14 bases sitting between them. The V gene's germline CDR1 is SEHNR and CDR2 FQNEAQ (reference sequence). The CDR3 totals 13 residues. The CDR3 DNA reads as TGTGCCAGCACCCGCGACACCCTTTACGAGCAGTACTTC. As protein: CASTRDTLYEQYF.

This chain connects TRBV4-2 to TRBJ2-5, with D possibly TRBD2 on 5 matching bases. V gave up 4 bases and J gave up 4 bases, with 10 bases separating them. Germline loops: CDR1 LGHNA, CDR2 YNFKEQ. CDR3 length: 13 amino acids. The CDR3 region has the DNA TGTGCCAGCAGCCCTTTGAGCGGAGAGACCCAGTACTTC. The encoded protein is CASSPLSGETQYF.

The chain links TRBV4-1 to TRBJ1-3; D not resolved. The length of the CDR3 is 15 residues. V gave up 7 bases and J gave up 0 bases, with 13 bases separating them. The germline V gene has CDR1 MGHRA and CDR2 YSYEKL. This chain's CDR3 is CASTEAGFSGNTIYF. Here the CDR3 DNA reads TGCGCCAGCACCGAAGCGGGTTTCTCTGGAAACACCATATATTTT.